The source of this T cell receptor (beta chain) is a study of blood T cell repertoires in COVID-19. Turning to the study itself: PBMCs, B-cell-depleted T cells, or T cells were the source of the cDNA or gDNA that made up the material.

V lost 5 bases to trimming and J lost 8 bases, with 10 bases between them. The CDR3 runs to 12 residues. Germline CDR1 KGHSH, CDR2 LQKENI. Authors' data handling: Reference gene primer amplification gave estimated nucleated cell counts. Profiling relied on immunoSEQ multiplex PCR, and the TCRdb table lists in-frame clones only, not all of them. The V and J calls and clone size come from that table; D and trimming were worked out from the DNA. This table has more than 70,000 clones, more than 60% appearing once. The sequencing input was peripheral blood. The chain couples TRBV18 to TRBJ1-5; D is uncertain. The sequence was obtained from a human donor in a cohort sampled during active COVID-19. In DNA, the CDR3 is TGTGCCAGCTCAGCTTTTCCGGAGCCCCAGCATTTT. It codes for CASSAFPEPQHF. The whole variable domain, filled in from reference TRBV18 and TRBJ1-5, reads NAGVMQNPRHLVRRRGQEARLRCSPMKGHSHVYWYRQLPEEGLKFMVYLQKENIIDESGMPKERFSAEFPKEGPSILRIQQVVRGDSAAYFCASSAFPEPQHFGDGTRLSIL.